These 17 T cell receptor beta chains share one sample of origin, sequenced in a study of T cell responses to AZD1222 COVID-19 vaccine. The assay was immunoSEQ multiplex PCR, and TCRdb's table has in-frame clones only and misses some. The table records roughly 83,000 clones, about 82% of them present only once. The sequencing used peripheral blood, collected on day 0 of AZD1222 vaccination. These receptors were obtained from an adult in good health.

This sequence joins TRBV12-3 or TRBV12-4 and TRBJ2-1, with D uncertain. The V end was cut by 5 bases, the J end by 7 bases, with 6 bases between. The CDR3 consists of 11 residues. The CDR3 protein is CASSPKNEQFF. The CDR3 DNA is TGTGCCAGCAGTCCGAAGAATGAGCAGTTCTTC.

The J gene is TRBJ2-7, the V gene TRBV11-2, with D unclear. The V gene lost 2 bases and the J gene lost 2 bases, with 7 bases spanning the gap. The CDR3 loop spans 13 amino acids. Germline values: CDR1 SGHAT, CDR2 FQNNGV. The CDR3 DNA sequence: TGTGCCAGCAGCTTAAGTCCTACCTACGAGCAGTACTTC. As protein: CASSLSPTYEQYF.

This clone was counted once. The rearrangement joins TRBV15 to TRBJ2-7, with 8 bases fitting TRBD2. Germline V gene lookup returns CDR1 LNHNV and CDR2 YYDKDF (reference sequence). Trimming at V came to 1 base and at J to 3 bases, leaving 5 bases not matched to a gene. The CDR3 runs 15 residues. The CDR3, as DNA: TGTGCCACCAGCAGAGGGGGCGGGGGGATCTACGAGCAGTACTTC. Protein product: CATSRGGGGIYEQYF.

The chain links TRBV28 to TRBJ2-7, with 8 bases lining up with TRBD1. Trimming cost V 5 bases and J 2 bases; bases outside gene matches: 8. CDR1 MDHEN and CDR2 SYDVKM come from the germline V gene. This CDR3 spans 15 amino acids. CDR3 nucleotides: TGTGCCAGCAGTACCGAAAGACAGGGGACCTACGAGCAGTACTTC. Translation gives CASSTERQGTYEQYF.

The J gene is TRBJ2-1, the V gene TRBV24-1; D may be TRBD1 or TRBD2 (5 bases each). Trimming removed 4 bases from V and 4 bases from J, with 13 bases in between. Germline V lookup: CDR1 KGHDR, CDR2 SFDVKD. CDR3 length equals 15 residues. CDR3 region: CATSDSGTPYNEQFF. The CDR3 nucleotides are TGTGCCACCAGTGACTCCGGGACCCCATACAATGAGCAGTTCTTC.

This CDR3 is CASTGTARTDTQYF. DNA of the CDR3: TGTGCCAGCACCGGGACAGCAAGGACAGATACGCAGTATTTT. V gene TRBV2 combines with J gene TRBJ2-3, with 7 bases identical to TRBD1. V was clipped by 7 bases and J by 3 bases; unmatched bases: 7. Germline V gene sequence: CDR1 SNHLY, CDR2 FYNNEI. The CDR3 runs 14 residues.

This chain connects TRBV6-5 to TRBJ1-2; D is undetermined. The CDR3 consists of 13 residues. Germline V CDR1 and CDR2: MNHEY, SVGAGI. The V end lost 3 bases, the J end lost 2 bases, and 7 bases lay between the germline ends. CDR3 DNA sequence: TGTGCCAGCAGTTATACACGAAACTATGGCTACACCTTC. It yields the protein CASSYTRNYGYTF.

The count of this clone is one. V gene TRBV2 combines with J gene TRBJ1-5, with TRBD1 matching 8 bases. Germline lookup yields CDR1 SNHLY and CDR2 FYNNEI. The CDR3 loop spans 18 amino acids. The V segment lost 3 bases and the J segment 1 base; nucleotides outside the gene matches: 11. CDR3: CASSEQWTGRLSNQPQHF. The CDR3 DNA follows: TGTGCCAGCAGTGAGCAGTGGACAGGGCGGTTGAGCAATCAGCCCCAGCATTTT.

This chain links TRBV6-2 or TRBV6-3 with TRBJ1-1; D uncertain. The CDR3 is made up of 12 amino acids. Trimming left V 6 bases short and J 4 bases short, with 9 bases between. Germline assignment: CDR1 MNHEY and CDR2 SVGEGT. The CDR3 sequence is CASSWATTEAFF. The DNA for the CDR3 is TGTGCCAGCAGCTGGGCCACCACTGAAGCTTTCTTT.

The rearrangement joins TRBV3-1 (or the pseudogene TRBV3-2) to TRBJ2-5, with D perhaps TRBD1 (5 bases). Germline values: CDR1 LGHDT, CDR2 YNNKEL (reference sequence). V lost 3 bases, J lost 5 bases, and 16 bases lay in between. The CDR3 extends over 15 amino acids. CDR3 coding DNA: TGTGCCAGCAGCCATGGGGCAGCCCCAGGGGAGACCCAGTACTTC. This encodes CASSHGAAPGETQYF.

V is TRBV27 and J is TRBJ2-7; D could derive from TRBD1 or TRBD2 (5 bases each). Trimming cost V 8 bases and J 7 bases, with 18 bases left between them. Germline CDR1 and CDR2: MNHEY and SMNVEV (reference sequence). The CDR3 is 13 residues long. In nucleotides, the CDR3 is TGTGCCAGCCTCTCCTGGGACGCGAGAGAGCAGTACTTC. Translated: CASLSWDAREQYF.

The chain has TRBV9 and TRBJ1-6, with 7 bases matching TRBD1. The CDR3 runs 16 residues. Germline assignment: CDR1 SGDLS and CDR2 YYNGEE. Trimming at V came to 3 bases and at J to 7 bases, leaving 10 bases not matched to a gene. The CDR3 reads CASSEGRGTENSPLHF. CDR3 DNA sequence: TGTGCCAGCAGCGAGGGGAGGGGGACAGAGAATTCACCCCTCCACTTT.

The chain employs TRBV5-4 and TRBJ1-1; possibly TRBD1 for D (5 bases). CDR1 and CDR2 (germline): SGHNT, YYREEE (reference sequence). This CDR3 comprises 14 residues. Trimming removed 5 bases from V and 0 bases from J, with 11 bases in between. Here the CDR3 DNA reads TGTGCCAGCAGTGTTGACAGCATGAACACTGAAGCTTTCTTT. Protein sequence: CASSVDSMNTEAFF.

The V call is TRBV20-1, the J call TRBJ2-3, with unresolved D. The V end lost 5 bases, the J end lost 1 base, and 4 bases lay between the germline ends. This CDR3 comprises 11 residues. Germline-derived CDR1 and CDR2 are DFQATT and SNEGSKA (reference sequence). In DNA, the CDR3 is TGCAGTGCTGGGGGCACAGATACGCAGTATTTT. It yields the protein CSAGGTDTQYF.

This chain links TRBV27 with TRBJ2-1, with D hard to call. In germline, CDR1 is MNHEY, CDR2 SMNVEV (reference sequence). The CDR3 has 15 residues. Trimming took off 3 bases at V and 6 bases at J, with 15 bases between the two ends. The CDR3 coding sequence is TGTGCCAGCAGTTTTGGGGTGTCTGCCGGCAATGAGCAGTTCTTC. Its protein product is CASSFGVSAGNEQFF.

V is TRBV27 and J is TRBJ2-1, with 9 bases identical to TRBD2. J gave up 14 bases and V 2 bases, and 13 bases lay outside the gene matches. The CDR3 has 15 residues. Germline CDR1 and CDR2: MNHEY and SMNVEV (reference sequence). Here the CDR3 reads CASSLRGASGMGKFF. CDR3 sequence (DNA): TGTGCCAGCAGTTTAAGGGGGGCTAGCGGGATGGGGAAGTTCTTC.

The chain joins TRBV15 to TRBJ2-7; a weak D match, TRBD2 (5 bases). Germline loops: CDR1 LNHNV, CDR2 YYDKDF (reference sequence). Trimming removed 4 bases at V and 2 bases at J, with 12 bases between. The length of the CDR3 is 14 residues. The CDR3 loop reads CATSTRSGTYEQYF. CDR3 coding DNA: TGTGCCACCAGCACCCGGTCCGGGACCTACGAGCAGTACTTC.